The rows below give T cell receptor beta chains drawn from one sample of a study of cytomegalovirus exposure and HLA in healthy donors. Sequencing was performed with immunoSEQ multiplex PCR; in TCRdb, only in-frame clones are kept and a portion is missing. This sample's table has roughly 77,000 clones. The sample consisted of PBMCs. These receptors were collected from a man aged 25-45 years in good health and CMV-seronegative. CDR3s include the opening cysteine and the closing phenylalanine or tryptophan. The order of the fields is J gene, V gene, CDR3 protein.

j_gene: TRBJ1-2; v_gene: TRBV9; CDR3aa: CASSVGGGDYGYTF
j_gene: TRBJ2-7; v_gene: TRBV30; CDR3aa: CAWSSEGAGYEQYF
j_gene: TRBJ2-5; v_gene: TRBV4-1; CDR3aa: CASSLTSGGPQETQYF
j_gene: TRBJ2-7; v_gene: TRBV13; CDR3aa: CASSNKGTGAYEQYF
j_gene: TRBJ1-4; v_gene: TRBV6-4; CDR3aa: CASRAGANEKLFF
j_gene: TRBJ2-3; v_gene: TRBV13; CDR3aa: CASSLSGGRGTDTQYF
j_gene: TRBJ2-7; v_gene: TRBV18; CDR3aa: CASSPTGQGYEQYF
j_gene: TRBJ1-1; v_gene: TRBV29-1; CDR3aa: CSVYTRQAFF
j_gene: TRBJ2-7; v_gene: TRBV6-4; CDR3aa: CASEGTGLHEQYF
j_gene: TRBJ2-1; v_gene: TRBV19; CDR3aa: CASSISGGRTYNEQFF
j_gene: TRBJ1-2; v_gene: TRBV6-1; CDR3aa: CASSEALREYGYTF
j_gene: TRBJ2-7; v_gene: TRBV29-1; CDR3aa: CSVEETGATSSYEQYF
j_gene: TRBJ1-1; v_gene: TRBV10-3; CDR3aa: CAISGGRVMNTEAFF
j_gene: TRBJ1-5; v_gene: TRBV7-9; CDR3aa: CASTLGNQPQHF
j_gene: TRBJ1-1; v_gene: TRBV7-2; CDR3aa: CASSSRGSRQAFF
j_gene: TRBJ2-5; v_gene: TRBV5-1; CDR3aa: CASSRLVGLAAETQYF
j_gene: TRBJ2-3; v_gene: TRBV4-1; CDR3aa: CASSLVHVTSTDTQYF
j_gene: TRBJ1-2; v_gene: TRBV7-8; CDR3aa: CASSGSRAPGPSNYGYTF
j_gene: TRBJ1-1; v_gene: TRBV4-1; CDR3aa: CASSLQGQGVTEAFF
j_gene: TRBJ2-5; v_gene: TRBV10-3; CDR3aa: CATSGGGETQYF
j_gene: TRBJ2-4; v_gene: TRBV6-1; CDR3aa: CASSGYQGIKNIQYF
j_gene: TRBJ2-6; v_gene: TRBV2; CDR3aa: CASSTSGSGANVLTF
j_gene: TRBJ2-7; v_gene: TRBV5-6; CDR3aa: CASSLSRGAGTYEQYF
j_gene: TRBJ2-7; v_gene: TRBV19; CDR3aa: CASKASGAYEQYF
j_gene: TRBJ2-7; v_gene: TRBV7-6; CDR3aa: CASSLEQGAYEQYF
j_gene: TRBJ1-2; v_gene: TRBV7-2; CDR3aa: CASSFLQGDYGYTF
j_gene: TRBJ2-1; v_gene: TRBV27; CDR3aa: CASSGAGGLPYNEQFF
j_gene: TRBJ1-1; v_gene: TRBV19; CDR3aa: CASSITGGTEAFF
j_gene: TRBJ1-1; v_gene: TRBV2; CDR3aa: CASSEKEAGGLNTEAFF
j_gene: TRBJ1-2; v_gene: TRBV18; CDR3aa: CASSQKGSSGGYTF
j_gene: TRBJ2-4; v_gene: TRBV5-6; CDR3aa: CASSFWNRRGRVGIQYF
j_gene: TRBJ2-7; v_gene: TRBV5-4; CDR3aa: CASSFGAGVRTSYEQYF
j_gene: TRBJ2-7; v_gene: TRBV11-3; CDR3aa: CASSRQPFSGGYEQYF
j_gene: TRBJ1-1; v_gene: TRBV4-1; CDR3aa: CASSLIPGRKTSWSTAFF
j_gene: TRBJ2-7; v_gene: TRBV5-4; CDR3aa: CASSIDRASYEQYF
j_gene: TRBJ2-3; v_gene: TRBV4-2; CDR3aa: CASSQGTGGADTQYF
j_gene: TRBJ2-1; v_gene: TRBV5-1; CDR3aa: CASSGGGLAGYNEQFF
j_gene: TRBJ2-4; v_gene: TRBV9; CDR3aa: CASSLPGQGKRNIQYF
j_gene: TRBJ1-3; v_gene: TRBV18; CDR3aa: CASSPYGIGNTIYF
j_gene: TRBJ2-7; v_gene: TRBV6-4; CDR3aa: CASSVDRTSYEQYF
j_gene: NA; v_gene: TRBV7-9; CDR3aa: CASSLTSGYEQYF
j_gene: TRBJ2-1; v_gene: TRBV7-2; CDR3aa: CASSLDQGSYNEQFF
j_gene: TRBJ2-1; v_gene: TRBV28; CDR3aa: CASRTTLLVVSDNEQFF
j_gene: TRBJ2-1; v_gene: TRBV4-2; CDR3aa: CASSQEQILYNEQFF
j_gene: TRBJ2-7; v_gene: TRBV27; CDR3aa: CASSKGLAEPTEQYF
j_gene: TRBJ2-1; v_gene: TRBV29-1; CDR3aa: CSVEPNRAIRNEQFF
j_gene: TRBJ1-1; v_gene: TRBV5-1; CDR3aa: CASSKGQGDTEAFF
j_gene: TRBJ2-7; v_gene: TRBV7-2; CDR3aa: CASSFGTRLIFSYEQYF
j_gene: TRBJ2-7; v_gene: TRBV14; CDR3aa: CASSSAGTVSYEQYF
j_gene: TRBJ2-7; v_gene: TRBV5-1; CDR3aa: CASSQRGSSSPYEQYF
j_gene: TRBJ1-5; v_gene: TRBV7-9; CDR3aa: CASSLRAGQPQHF
j_gene: TRBJ1-2; v_gene: TRBV6-1; CDR3aa: CASSEIGGYTF
j_gene: TRBJ1-1; v_gene: TRBV25-1; CDR3aa: CASSGPAGGTEAFF
j_gene: TRBJ1-1; v_gene: TRBV7-2; CDR3aa: CASRKGGAVPEAFF
j_gene: TRBJ2-5; v_gene: TRBV27; CDR3aa: CASSQGYEETQYF
j_gene: TRBJ1-1; v_gene: TRBV19; CDR3aa: CASSIDRDLGEAFF
j_gene: TRBJ2-7; v_gene: TRBV2; CDR3aa: CASKASGSLDEQYF